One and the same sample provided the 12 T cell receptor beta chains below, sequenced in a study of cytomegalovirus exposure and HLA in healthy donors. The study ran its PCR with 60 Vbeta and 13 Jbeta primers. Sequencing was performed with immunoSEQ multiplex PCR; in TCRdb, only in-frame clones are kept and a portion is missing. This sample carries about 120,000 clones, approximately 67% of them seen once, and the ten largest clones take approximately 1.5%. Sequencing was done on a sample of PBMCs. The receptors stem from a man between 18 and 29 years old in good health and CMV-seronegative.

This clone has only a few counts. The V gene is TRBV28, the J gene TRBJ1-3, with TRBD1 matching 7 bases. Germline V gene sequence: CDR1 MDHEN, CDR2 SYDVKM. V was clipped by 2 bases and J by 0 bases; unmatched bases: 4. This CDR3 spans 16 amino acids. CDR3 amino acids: CASSLPGQLSGNTIYF. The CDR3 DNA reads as TGTGCCAGCAGTTTACCGGGACAGCTCTCTGGAAACACCATATATTTT.

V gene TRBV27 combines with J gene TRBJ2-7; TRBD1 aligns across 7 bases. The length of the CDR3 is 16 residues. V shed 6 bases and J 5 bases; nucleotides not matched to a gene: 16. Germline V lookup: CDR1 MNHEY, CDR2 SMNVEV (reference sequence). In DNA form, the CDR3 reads TGTGCCAGCAGCCTCTTGAGGCAACAGGGGACCAACGAGCAGTACTTC. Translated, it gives CASSLLRQQGTNEQYF.

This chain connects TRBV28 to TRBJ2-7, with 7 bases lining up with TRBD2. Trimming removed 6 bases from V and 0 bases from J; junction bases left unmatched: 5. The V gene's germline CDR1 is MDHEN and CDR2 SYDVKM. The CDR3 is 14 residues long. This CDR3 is CASSPQRGSYEQYF. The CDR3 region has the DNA TGTGCCAGCAGCCCCCAGCGGGGCTCCTACGAGCAGTACTTC.

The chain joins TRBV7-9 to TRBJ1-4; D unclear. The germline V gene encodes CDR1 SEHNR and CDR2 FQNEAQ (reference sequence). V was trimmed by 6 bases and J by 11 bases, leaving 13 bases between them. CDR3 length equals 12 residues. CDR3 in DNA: TGTGCCAGCAGGTCAGTCGGAGAGAAACTGTTTTTT. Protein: CASRSVGEKLFF.

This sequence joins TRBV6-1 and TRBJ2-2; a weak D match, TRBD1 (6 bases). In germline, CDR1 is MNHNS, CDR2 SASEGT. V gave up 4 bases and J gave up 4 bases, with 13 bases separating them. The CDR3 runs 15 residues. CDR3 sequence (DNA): TGTGCCAGCAGTGCGCCATCAGGGGTCACCGGGGAGCTGTTTTTT. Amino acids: CASSAPSGVTGELFF.

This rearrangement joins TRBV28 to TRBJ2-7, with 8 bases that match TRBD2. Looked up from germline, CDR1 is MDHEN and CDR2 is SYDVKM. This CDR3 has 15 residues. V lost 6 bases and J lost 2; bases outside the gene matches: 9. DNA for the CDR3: TGTGCCAGCAGGTCTCCGGGACTAGGGACCTACGAGCAGTACTTC. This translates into CASRSPGLGTYEQYF.

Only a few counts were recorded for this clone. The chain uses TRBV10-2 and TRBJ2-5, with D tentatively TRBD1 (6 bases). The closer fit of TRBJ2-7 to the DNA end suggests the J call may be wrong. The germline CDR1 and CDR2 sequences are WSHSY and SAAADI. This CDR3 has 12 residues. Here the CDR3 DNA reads TGCGCCAGCAGGGGACAATCCTACGAGCAGTACTTC. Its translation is CASRGQSYEQYF.

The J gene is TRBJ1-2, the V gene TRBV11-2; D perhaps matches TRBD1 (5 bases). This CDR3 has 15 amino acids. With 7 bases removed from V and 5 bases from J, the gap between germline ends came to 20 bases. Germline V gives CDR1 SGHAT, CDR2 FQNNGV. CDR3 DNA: TGTGCCAGCATCCCGGGCCCAGGGCCCCCTTATGGCTACACCTTC. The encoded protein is CASIPGPGPPYGYTF.

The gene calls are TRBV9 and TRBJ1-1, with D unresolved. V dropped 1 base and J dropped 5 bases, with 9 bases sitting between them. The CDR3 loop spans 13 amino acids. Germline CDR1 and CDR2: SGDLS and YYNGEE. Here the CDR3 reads CASSVREGTEAFF. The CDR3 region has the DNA TGTGCCAGCAGCGTACGTGAGGGTACTGAAGCTTTCTTT. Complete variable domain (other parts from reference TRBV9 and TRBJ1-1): DSGVTQTPKHLITATGQRVTLRCSPRSGDLSVYWYQQSLDQGLQFLIQYYNGEERAKGNILERFSAQQFPDLHSELNLSSLELGDSALYFCASSVREGTEAFFGQGTRLTVV.

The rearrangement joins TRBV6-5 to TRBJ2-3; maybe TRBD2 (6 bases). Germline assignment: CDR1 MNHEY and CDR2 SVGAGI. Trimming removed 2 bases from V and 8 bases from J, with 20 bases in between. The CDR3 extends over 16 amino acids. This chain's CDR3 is CASSYDGSSRVGTQYF. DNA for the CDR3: TGTGCCAGCAGTTACGACGGGAGCAGTAGAGTCGGTACGCAGTATTTT.

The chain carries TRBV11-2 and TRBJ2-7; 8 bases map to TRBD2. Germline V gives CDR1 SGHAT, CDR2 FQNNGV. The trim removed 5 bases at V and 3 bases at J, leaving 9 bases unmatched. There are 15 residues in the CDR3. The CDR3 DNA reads TGTGCCAGCAGCCCAAGGACTAGCAGAGTCTACGAGCAGTACTTC. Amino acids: CASSPRTSRVYEQYF.

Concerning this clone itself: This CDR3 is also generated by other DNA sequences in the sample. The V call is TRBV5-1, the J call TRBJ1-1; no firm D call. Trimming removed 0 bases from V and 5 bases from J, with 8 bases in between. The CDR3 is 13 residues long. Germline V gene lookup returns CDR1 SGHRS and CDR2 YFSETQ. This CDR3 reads CASSLERGTEAFF. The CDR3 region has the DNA TGCGCCAGCAGCTTGGAGCGAGGGACTGAAGCTTTCTTT.